The 15 T cell receptor beta chains presented below share a single source sample, sequenced in a study of monozygotic twins with inflammatory bowel disease. TCRdb re-called the 5' RACE reads and gives one entry per CDR3 protein, without DNA. The listing contains approximately 100,000 distinct CDR3 sequences. Material for sequencing was blood. Source of these receptors: a human donor with ulcerative colitis or Crohn's disease, or a healthy co-twin of an affected twin (not recorded which).

The J gene is TRBJ2-4, the V gene TRBV29-1; the D gene TCRdb calls, TRBD1, cannot be checked with no DNA. This CDR3 comprises 15 residues. Germline CDR1 reads SQVTM; CDR2 reads ANQGSEA. The CDR3 protein is CSVAGTMLAKTIQYF.

The chain couples TRBV12-3 or TRBV12-4 to TRBJ2-7; TCRdb's D call, TRBD2, is unchecked because there is no DNA. This CDR3 has 15 residues. CDR3 loop: CASSLVTSGSHEQYF.

The chain joins TRBV6-2 or TRBV6-3 to TRBJ2-1; there is no DNA to check the TCRdb D call of TRBD2. The CDR3 is 17 amino acids. CDR1 and CDR2 from the germline V gene are MNHEY and SVGEGT. CDR3 protein: CASSRWTSGPKNNEQFF.

The J gene is TRBJ2-2, the V gene TRBV28. Per the germline V gene, CDR1 is MDHEN and CDR2 is SYDVKM. This CDR3 is built from 16 residues. The CDR3 here is CASSFEKTGNTGELFF.

This chain joins TRBV3-1 and TRBJ2-7; the D call from TCRdb, TRBD2, cannot be confirmed without DNA. The CDR3 is made up of 16 amino acids. Germline values: CDR1 LGHDT, CDR2 YNNKEL (reference sequence). The CDR3 spells CASSPRTSGGAKEQYF.

CDR3: CASSYDGASYNEQFF. The V gene is TRBV6-5, the J gene TRBJ2-1; the D call from TCRdb, TRBD1, cannot be confirmed without DNA. The CDR3 runs 15 residues. Germline V gives CDR1 MNHEY, CDR2 SVGAGI.

J is TRBJ2-1 and V is TRBV20-1. Germline loops: CDR1 DFQATT, CDR2 SNEGSKA (reference sequence). CDR3 length equals 15 residues. This CDR3 is CSARDPREGLNEQFF.

V is TRBV5-5 and J is TRBJ2-7. The CDR3 has 16 amino acids. Germline V lookup: CDR1 SGHKS, CDR2 YYEKEE (reference sequence). CDR3 residues: CASSASILATSYEQYF.

The chain uses TRBV5-4 and TRBJ2-7. The CDR3 runs 14 residues. Germline-derived CDR1 and CDR2 are SGHNT and YYREEE (reference sequence). CDR3 loop: CASSLVGPAYEQYF.

J is TRBJ2-5 and V is TRBV5-8. Per germline, CDR1 SGHTS and CDR2 YDEGEE. This CDR3 spans 12 amino acids. The CDR3 sequence: CASSPFLVTQYF.

V gene TRBV20-1 combines with J gene TRBJ1-6. Germline values: CDR1 DFQATT, CDR2 SNEGSKA (reference sequence). CDR3 length: 14 residues. Here the CDR3 reads CSATGASTYSPLHF.

The V and J genes are TRBV29-1 and TRBJ2-7; TCRdb proposes TRBD2, but this gene call is untestable without DNA. Germline lookup yields CDR1 SQVTM and CDR2 ANQGSEA. The CDR3 runs 16 residues. The CDR3 reads CSVEGFSEGTDYEQYF.

The J gene is TRBJ2-5, the V gene TRBV28; lacking DNA, the TRBD1 call made by TCRdb goes unchecked. CDR1 and CDR2 from the germline V gene are MDHEN and SYDVKM. The CDR3 covers 14 residues. The CDR3 loop reads CASSPSRDRASQYF. The whole variable domain, filled in from reference TRBV28 and TRBJ2-5, reads DVKVTQSSRYLVKRTGEKVFLECVQDMDHENMFWYRQDPGLGLRLIYFSYDVKMKEKGDIPEGYSVSREKKERFSLILESASTNQTSMYLCASSPSRDRASQYFGPGTRLLVL.

The rearrangement joins TRBV12-3 or TRBV12-4 to TRBJ1-5; the D call of TRBD1 rests on TCRdb alone, since no DNA is present to check it. CDR3 length equals 18 residues. The CDR3 region is CASSFRDRVSFTAQPQHF.

This chain joins TRBV6-1 and TRBJ2-7. Germline V gene sequence: CDR1 MNHNS, CDR2 SASEGT. This CDR3 is built from 13 residues. The CDR3 here is CASSEHNSYEQYF.